The 7 T cell receptor beta chains reported below all come from one sample, sequenced in a study of cytomegalovirus exposure and HLA in healthy donors. The method was immunoSEQ multiplex PCR; TCRdb's version includes in-frame clones alone and lacks a portion of them. The sample lists approximately 150,000 clones, about 86% occurring once. Sequenced: PBMCs. The receptors come from a woman aged 30 to 39 in good health and CMV-seronegative.

The genes are TRBV18 and TRBJ2-3; a weak D match, TRBD2 (5 bases). CDR3 length: 18 amino acids. CDR1 KGHSH and CDR2 LQKENI come from the germline V gene. Trimming took off 4 bases at V and 3 bases at J, with 23 bases between the two ends. The DNA for the CDR3 is TGTGCCAGCTCACAAGTCGCCAAACTAGGGTCCCAGACAGATACGCAGTATTTT. This sequence encodes CASSQVAKLGSQTDTQYF.

In DNA form, the CDR3 reads TGTGCCAGCAGCTTTCTGGGGGGATCAGAGACCCAGTACTTC. It yields the protein CASSFLGGSETQYF. This chain links TRBV5-4 with TRBJ2-5; D is perhaps TRBD2 (6 bases). V was trimmed by 2 bases and J by 4 bases, leaving 12 bases between them. Germline CDR1 is SGHNT and CDR2 is YYREEE (reference sequence). This CDR3 comprises 14 residues.

The CDR3 protein is CASGLGSSGNTIYF. The CDR3 region has the DNA TGTGCTAGTGGCCTAGGTAGCAGTGGAAACACCATATATTTT. J is TRBJ1-3 and V is TRBV12-5; D gene uncertain. Germline CDR1 reads LGHNT; CDR2 reads FRNRAP. Trimming took 6 bases from V and 3 from J, leaving 12 bases between them. CDR3 length: 14 amino acids.

This chain connects TRBV14 to TRBJ2-7; 9 bases align to TRBD1. The CDR3 extends over 13 amino acids. With 4 bases clipped from V and 2 bases from J, the junction kept 0 bases outside the gene matches. CDR1 and CDR2 from the germline V gene are SGHDN and FVKESK. The CDR3 nucleotides are TGTGCCAGCAGCCGGGACAGGGCCTACGAGCAGTACTTC. This sequence encodes CASSRDRAYEQYF.

Worth noting for this clone: This specimen includes other DNA sequences encoding the same CDR3. This chain joins TRBV5-1 and TRBJ2-1; TRBD1 is a possible D gene (6 bases). The CDR3 is 14 residues long. V gave up 4 bases and J gave up 2 bases, with 10 bases separating them. Germline-derived CDR1 and CDR2 are SGHRS and YFSETQ. The CDR3 DNA reads TGCGCCAGCAGCCTGTCAGGGGCCTACAATGAGCAGTTCTTC. Translated, it gives CASSLSGAYNEQFF.

The chain employs TRBV9 and TRBJ2-3; D may be TRBD1 (6 bases). Germline V gene sequence: CDR1 SGDLS, CDR2 YYNGEE. Trimming left V 2 bases short and J 11 bases short, with 18 bases between. The CDR3 runs to 14 residues. CDR3 amino acids: CASSVGGGRVMQYF. The CDR3 DNA follows: TGTGCCAGCAGCGTTGGGGGCGGAAGAGTGATGCAGTATTTT.

The rearrangement links TRBV18 to TRBJ2-1; 8 nucleotides line up with TRBD1. The CDR3 spans 16 residues. The germline gives CDR1 KGHSH, CDR2 LQKENI. The trim removed 3 bases at V and 4 bases at J, leaving 8 bases unmatched. This CDR3 is CASSPGSQGAYNEQFF. CDR3 coding DNA: TGTGCCAGCTCACCTGGCAGCCAGGGGGCTTACAATGAGCAGTTCTTC. The full variable domain, rest sourced from reference TRBV18 and TRBJ2-1, is NAGVMQNPRHLVRRRGQEARLRCSPMKGHSHVYWYRQLPEEGLKFMVYLQKENIIDESGMPKERFSAEFPKEGPSILRIQQVVRGDSAAYFCASSPGSQGAYNEQFFGPGTRLTVL.